These 32 T cell receptor beta chains came from one sample sequenced in a study of blood T cell repertoires in COVID-19. Sequencing used immunoSEQ multiplex PCR; TCRdb keeps in-frame clones, though not all of them. The table includes 200,000 to 250,000 clones, 83% detected once. Sequencing was done on a sample of peripheral blood. These receptors originate from a human donor in a cohort sampled during active COVID-19.

The CDR3 DNA follows: TGCAGCGTCGCAGGAATTAATGAAAAACTGTTTTTT. Amino acids: CSVAGINEKLFF. V is TRBV29-1 and J is TRBJ1-4; no reliable D call. Trimming shortened V by 6 bases and J by 4 bases, and 9 bases separated the two germline ends. Germline V lookup: CDR1 SQVTM, CDR2 ANQGSEA. This CDR3 is 12 amino acids long.

This rearrangement joins TRBV12-5 to TRBJ2-7, with 10 bases identical to TRBD2. With V trimmed by 0 bases and J by 5 bases, 10 bases remained unmatched. Looked up from germline, CDR1 is LGHNT and CDR2 is FRNRAP. This CDR3 spans 17 amino acids. CDR3 sequence (DNA): TGTGCTAGTGGTTTGGTACGAGCGGGAGGGCCAGTCCACGAGCAGTACTTC. Translating gives CASGLVRAGGPVHEQYF.

The V gene is TRBV7-3, the J gene TRBJ1-2; 8 bases map to TRBD1. Per the germline V gene, CDR1 is SGHTA and CDR2 is FQGTGA. The V segment lost 5 bases and the J segment 3 bases; nucleotides outside the gene matches: 8. The CDR3 covers 15 residues. CDR3 coding DNA: TGTGCCAGCAGCCCCGGACAGGGCGATTACTATGGCTACACCTTC. Translation: CASSPGQGDYYGYTF. Full variable domain (missing parts from reference TRBV7-3 and TRBJ1-2): GAGVSQTPSNKVTEKGKYVELRCDPISGHTALYWYRQSLGQGPEFLIYFQGTGAADDSGLPNDRFFAVRPEGSVSTLKIQRTERGDSAVYLCASSPGQGDYYGYTFGSGTRLTVV.

The gene calls are TRBV7-9 and TRBJ2-3; 10 bases align to TRBD2. This CDR3 spans 17 amino acids. The V gene end was trimmed by 0 bases and the J gene end by 5 bases; junction bases not matched to a gene: 8. Germline-derived CDR1 and CDR2 are SEHNR and FQNEAQ (reference sequence). CDR3 protein: CASSLALSGGDKDTQYF. The CDR3 DNA follows: TGTGCCAGCAGCTTAGCGCTCAGCGGGGGGGACAAAGATACGCAGTATTTT.

The rearrangement links TRBV9 to TRBJ2-3; TRBD1 agrees at 7 bases. The CDR3 is 15 residues long. From germline, CDR1 is SGDLS and CDR2 YYNGEE. V trimming: 4 bases; J trimming: 2 bases; junction bases outside the gene matches: 7. The CDR3 reads CASSFQTGTTDTQYF. In DNA, the CDR3 is TGTGCCAGCAGCTTTCAGACAGGGACCACAGATACGCAGTATTTT.

V gene TRBV6-4 combines with J gene TRBJ2-7; a weak D match, TRBD1 (5 bases). Trimming pared 4 bases from V and 5 bases from J, leaving 12 bases between. The germline V gene encodes CDR1 MRHNA and CDR2 SNTAGT. The CDR3 has 13 residues. Here the CDR3 reads CASSGHRLNEQYF. The CDR3 bases are TGTGCCAGCAGTGGTCACAGGCTCAACGAGCAGTACTTC.

This chain links TRBV28 with TRBJ2-7, with 8 bases lining up with TRBD1. The length of the CDR3 is 14 residues. V trimming: 4 bases; J trimming: 7 bases; junction bases outside the gene matches: 9. Germline-derived CDR1 and CDR2 are MDHEN and SYDVKM. CDR3 nucleotides: TGTGCCAGCAGTTCGGGACAGGCAAAGGGGGAGCAGTACTTC. This codes for CASSSGQAKGEQYF.

V is TRBV6-5 and J is TRBJ2-1; D ambiguous. V lost 0 bases, J lost 0 bases, and 6 bases lay in between. Germline V lookup: CDR1 MNHEY, CDR2 SVGAGI. This CDR3 is built from 15 residues. Here the CDR3 reads CASSYSSFSYNEQFF. The CDR3 DNA reads TGTGCCAGCAGTTACTCGAGCTTCTCCTACAATGAGCAGTTCTTC.

The J gene is TRBJ2-3, the V gene TRBV5-4; 9 bases are a match to TRBD2. Germline V gene data show CDR1 as SGHNT and CDR2 as YYREEE (reference sequence). This CDR3 is 17 amino acids long. Unmatched junction bases numbered 17, after V lost 4 bases and J lost 8 bases. CDR3 amino acids: CASSPEPLAGTRGTQYF. The CDR3 coding sequence is TGTGCCAGCAGCCCCGAGCCCCTAGCGGGGACGAGAGGTACGCAGTATTTT.

The chain has TRBV9 and TRBJ1-3, with D hard to call. Trimming stripped 4 bases from V and 8 bases from J, with 10 bases between. CDR3 length: 12 residues. Germline V gene data show CDR1 as SGDLS and CDR2 as YYNGEE. The CDR3 coding sequence is TGTGCCAGCAGCCCCTTGGCGGACACCATATATTTT. Residues: CASSPLADTIYF. The full variable domain, its missing parts supplied by reference TRBV9 and TRBJ1-3, is DSGVTQTPKHLITATGQRVTLRCSPRSGDLSVYWYQQSLDQGLQFLIQYYNGEERAKGNILERFSAQQFPDLHSELNLSSLELGDSALYFCASSPLADTIYFGEGSWLTVV.

J is TRBJ2-1 and V is TRBV30, with D hard to call. Germline CDR1 is GTSNPN and CDR2 is SVGIG (reference sequence). CDR3 length: 11 residues. Trimming removed 0 bases from V and 15 bases from J, with 12 bases in between. The CDR3 is CAWSVRSLLFF. The CDR3 DNA reads TGTGCCTGGAGTGTACGGTCCCTTCTGTTCTTC.

The genes are TRBV7-2 and TRBJ2-5, with 9 positions matching TRBD2. The CDR3 is 14 amino acids. V shed 5 bases, J shed 1 base, and the junction held 2 bases outside the gene matches. Germline CDR1 and CDR2: SGHTA and FQGNSA. The CDR3 here is CASSTGLAQETQYF. CDR3 sequence (DNA): TGTGCCAGCAGCACGGGACTAGCCCAAGAGACCCAGTACTTC.

This chain links TRBV28 with TRBJ2-1; tentatively, D is TRBD2 (5 bases). Germline CDR1 MDHEN, CDR2 SYDVKM. V was cut by 4 bases and J by 0 bases, with 10 bases left in between. This CDR3 contains 15 residues. The CDR3 is CASSSDYSSYNEQFF. The CDR3 DNA reads TGTGCCAGCAGTTCAGACTATTCCTCCTACAATGAGCAGTTCTTC. The full variable domain, rest sourced from reference TRBV28 and TRBJ2-1, is DVKVTQSSRYLVKRTGEKVFLECVQDMDHENMFWYRQDPGLGLRLIYFSYDVKMKEKGDIPEGYSVSREKKERFSLILESASTNQTSMYLCASSSDYSSYNEQFFGPGTRLTVL.

The count of this clone is one. This sample includes further DNA sequences coding for the same CDR3. The chain links TRBV7-2 to TRBJ2-5; unclear D gene. In germline, CDR1 is SGHTA, CDR2 FQGNSA. The CDR3 totals 12 residues. Between the trimmed V and J ends, which lost 5 bases and 5 bases, there was a span of 9 bases. For the CDR3, the DNA is TGTGCCAGCAGCCCCTCACTGGAGACCCAGTACTTC. This gives the protein CASSPSLETQYF. The full variable domain, in which reference TRBV7-2 and TRBJ2-5 provide the parts outside the CDR3, is GAGVSQSPSNKVTEKGKDVELRCDPISGHTALYWYRQSLGQGLEFLIYFQGNSAPDKSGLPSDRFSAERTGGSVSTLTIQRTQQEDSAVYLCASSPSLETQYFGPGTRLLVL.

This clone occurred once. The genes are TRBV5-4 and TRBJ2-5; 8 nucleotides line up with TRBD1. Germline V gene lookup returns CDR1 SGHNT and CDR2 YYREEE (reference sequence). The CDR3 is made up of 15 amino acids. The V segment lost 1 base and the J segment 1 base; nucleotides outside the gene matches: 3. DNA for the CDR3: TGTGCCAGCAGCTTGCTGGACAGGGCCCAAGAGACCCAGTACTTC. Protein product: CASSLLDRAQETQYF.

The chain couples TRBV29-1 to TRBJ1-1; a weak D match, TRBD1 (5 bases). The V end was cut by 1 base, the J end by 0 bases, with 9 bases between. CDR3 length: 14 amino acids. The germline gives CDR1 SQVTM, CDR2 ANQGSEA. Written as DNA, the CDR3 is TGCAGCGTTGAAGTTTTAGGGGTGAACACTGAAGCTTTCTTT. It yields the protein CSVEVLGVNTEAFF.

The rearrangement links TRBV7-9 to TRBJ1-4; D is uncertain. Deletions cut 5 bases from V and 3 bases from J, with 13 bases between. Germline CDR1 SEHNR, CDR2 FQNEAQ (reference sequence). CDR3 size: 15 residues. CDR3 bases: TGTGCCAGCAGCCCCGGGGTAGGAGCTAATGAAAAACTGTTTTTT. Amino acids: CASSPGVGANEKLFF.

The chain joins TRBV5-1 to TRBJ1-6, with 8 bases that match TRBD1. J gave up 2 bases and V 0 bases, and 7 bases lay outside the gene matches. This CDR3 is built from 18 residues. In germline, CDR1 is SGHRS, CDR2 YFSETQ. The CDR3 loop is CASSLALGTGPYNSPLHF. CDR3 DNA: TGCGCCAGCAGCTTGGCCCTAGGGACAGGCCCCTATAATTCACCCCTCCACTTT.

The chain recombines TRBV5-1 with TRBJ1-5; D unresolved. Per germline, CDR1 SGHRS and CDR2 YFSETQ. V was cut by 4 bases and J by 3 bases, with 14 bases left in between. CDR3 size: 15 residues. The CDR3 is CASSELGSANQPQHF. The CDR3 DNA reads as TGCGCCAGCAGCGAATTGGGCAGTGCCAATCAGCCCCAGCATTTT.

This clone was counted a few times. The CDR3 is CASRANTGYGYTF. The CDR3 DNA sequence: TGTGCCAGCAGGGCGAATACAGGGTATGGCTACACCTTC. This chain connects TRBV6-5 to TRBJ1-2, with D perhaps matching TRBD1 (6 bases). Germline V CDR1 and CDR2: MNHEY, SVGAGI. The CDR3 spans 13 residues. V was trimmed by 6 bases and J by 5 bases, leaving 13 bases between them.

The chain has TRBV4-2 and TRBJ1-6, with D hard to call. This CDR3 contains 18 residues. Germline-derived CDR1 and CDR2 are LGHNA and YNFKEQ. Trimming left V 1 base short and J 6 bases short, with 19 bases between. CDR3 sequence reads: CASSQAAPGQFLNSPLHF. The CDR3 DNA sequence: TGTGCCAGCAGCCAAGCGGCGCCAGGTCAATTTCTTAATTCACCCCTCCACTTT.

The V and J genes are TRBV6-4 and TRBJ1-1, with D unclear. The CDR3 totals 14 residues. Trimming removed 0 bases at V and 4 bases at J, with 9 bases between. CDR1 is MRHNA, CDR2 SNTAGT, per germline. The CDR3 nucleotides are TGTGCCAGCAGTGACTCACTCAGGATCACTGAAGCTTTCTTT. This codes for CASSDSLRITEAFF.

CDR3 in amino acids: CASSRSGDSYNEQFF. DNA of the CDR3: TGTGCCAGCAGCCGTAGCGGGGACTCCTACAATGAGCAGTTCTTC. The chain combines TRBV6-5 with TRBJ2-1, with TRBD2 matching 8 bases. J lost 0 bases, V lost 6 bases, and 4 bases had no gene match. Germline lookup yields CDR1 MNHEY and CDR2 SVGAGI. The CDR3 is made up of 15 amino acids.

V is TRBV24-1 and J is TRBJ1-1, with TRBD1 matching 10 bases. With V trimmed by 4 bases and J by 7 bases, 8 bases remained unmatched. This CDR3 has 15 residues. Germline lookup yields CDR1 KGHDR and CDR2 SFDVKD. The DNA of the CDR3 is TGTGCCACCAGTGAGGGGGGACAGGGGAGGAATGAAGCTTTCTTT. Residues: CATSEGGQGRNEAFF.

V usage is TRBV30 and J usage is TRBJ1-2; 9 bases map to TRBD1. J lost 8 bases, V lost 6 bases, and 13 bases had no gene match. Germline-derived CDR1 and CDR2 are GTSNPN and SVGIG (reference sequence). CDR3 size: 14 residues. The DNA of the CDR3 is TGTGCCTGCAGACAGGGGGGTAACGTGCGGGGCTACACCTTC. This sequence encodes CACRQGGNVRGYTF.

The CDR3: CASSPPGGEGNQPQHF. CDR3 bases: TGTGCCAGCTCACCACCGGGCGGGGAGGGGAATCAGCCCCAGCATTTT. The chain combines TRBV18 with TRBJ1-5, with a tentative D call TRBD1 (5 bases). Germline CDR1 reads KGHSH; CDR2 reads LQKENI. CDR3 length equals 16 residues. With 0 bases removed from V and 4 bases from J, the gap between germline ends came to 13 bases.

This chain uses TRBV6-6 with TRBJ1-5; D call uncertain. The V gene's germline CDR1 is MNHNY and CDR2 SVGAGI (reference sequence). V gave up 7 bases and J gave up 4 bases, with 14 bases separating them. The CDR3 is 14 amino acids. The CDR3 protein is CASTSPGPNQPQHF. The CDR3, as DNA: TGTGCCAGCACCTCTCCGGGTCCAAATCAGCCCCAGCATTTT.

This clone appeared many times. The chain links TRBV19 to TRBJ2-2, with 9 bases matching TRBD1. J was trimmed by 3 bases and V by 8 bases; bases with no gene match: 13. Per germline, CDR1 LNHDA and CDR2 SQIVND (reference sequence). This CDR3 comprises 17 residues. The CDR3 loop reads CASGDDRTGAYTGELFF. The CDR3 DNA is TGTGCCAGTGGGGACGACCGGACAGGGGCCTACACCGGGGAGCTGTTTTTT.

The genes are TRBV29-1 and TRBJ2-7; 7 nucleotides match TRBD1. Per germline, CDR1 SQVTM and CDR2 ANQGSEA. The CDR3 sequence is 12 residues long. The V segment lost 5 bases and the J segment 2 bases; nucleotides outside the gene matches: 3. Written as DNA, the CDR3 is TGCAGCGTTATGGGACAGACCTACGAGCAGTACTTC. Amino acid sequence: CSVMGQTYEQYF.

The CDR3 protein is CASTRTGPNQPQHF. CDR3 coding DNA: TGTGCCAGCACCCGGACAGGGCCCAATCAGCCCCAGCATTTT. This chain links TRBV7-2 with TRBJ1-5; 8 bases are shared with TRBD1. After removal of 7 bases from V and 3 bases from J, the junction contained 5 bases not matched to a gene. This CDR3 is built from 14 residues. Germline CDR1 is SGHTA and CDR2 is FQGNSA.

The chain is built from TRBV18 and TRBJ1-5, with a tentative D call TRBD1 (5 bases). Germline V gene lookup returns CDR1 KGHSH and CDR2 LQKENI. V gave up 0 bases and J gave up 4 bases, with 16 bases separating them. The CDR3 is made up of 17 amino acids. CDR3 protein: CASSPPVGQGTNQPQHF. CDR3 bases: TGTGCCAGCTCACCACCGGTTGGGCAGGGAACGAATCAGCCCCAGCATTTT.

This clone was detected many times. This chain joins TRBV19 and TRBJ1-5, with D maybe TRBD1 (5 bases). Trimming removed 1 base from V and 7 bases from J, with 11 bases in between. Germline assignment: CDR1 LNHDA and CDR2 SQIVND (reference sequence). The CDR3 is 14 amino acids. The DNA for the CDR3 is TGTGCCAGTAGTATAGCAGGGTTTGGACAGCCCCAGCATTTT. It specifies CASSIAGFGQPQHF.